Listed below are T cell receptor beta chains from one sample, sequenced in a study of tumor-infiltrating lymphocytes in primary liver carcinoma. TCRdb used MiXCR to reprocess the multiplex PCR reads, holding one entry per CDR3 protein. The sample has 20,000 to 25,000 distinct CDR3 sequences; roughly 70% are singletons. Input material: liver tumor tissue from sampling region 1. These receptors all come from a middle-aged man with primary liver carcinoma and hepatitis B virus infection. Both conserved end residues are part of each CDR3. The D gene is left open where the match is weak. Clone sizes are given selectively: once, few, many, or a class where the clone is expanded.

clone_size d_call j_call v_call cdr3_aa cdr3_nt
- TRBD2 TRBJ2-3 TRBV27 CASREAGGPMGTDTQYF TGTGCCAGCAGAGAAGCGGGAGGCCCTATGGGCACAGATACGCAGTATTTT
- - TRBJ1-1 TRBV6-5 CAGSYTDVAFF TGTGCCGGCAGTTACACAGATGTAGCTTTCTTT
many - TRBJ2-1 TRBV6-2/TRBV6-3 CASSYGPYSREQLF TGTGCCAGCAGCTACGGGCCTTATAGCAGGGAGCAGCTCTTC
- - TRBJ2-3 TRBV6-1 CASSLGLGQDTQYF TGTGCCAGCTCTCTGGGACTGGGTCAAGATACGCAGTATTTT
- TRBD2 TRBJ2-1 TRBV6-5 CASSSYGTSSYIEQFF TGTGCCAGTAGTAGCTACGGGACTAGCTCCTACATTGAGCAGTTCTTC
- - TRBJ2-1 TRBV11-2 CARSLDGRFGGTIYNEQFF TGTGCCCGCAGCTTAGATGGGCGATTCGGCGGGACCATTTACAATGAGCAGTTCTTC
- TRBD2 TRBJ2-7 TRBV6-2/TRBV6-3 CTSSRQISGHYEQYF TGTACCAGCAGCCGGCAGATTAGCGGGCACTACGAGCAGTACTTC
- TRBD1 TRBJ2-7 TRBV6-6 CGSSYLSRTGGEHNF TGTGGCAGCAGTTACCTTTCCCGGACAGGCGGAGAGCACAACTTC
- - TRBJ2-2 TRBV6-5 CATKDIRNIGELFF TGTGCAACTAAGGACATAAGGAACATCGGGGAGCTGTTTTTT
- - TRBJ1-5 TRBV29-1 CSVGLGGGTQHF TGCAGTGTTGGGCTGGGAGGCGGTACACAGCATTTT
- - TRBJ2-1 TRBV29-1 CSVEDWRNEQFF TGCAGCGTCGAGGACTGGCGTAATGAGCAGTTCTTC
- - TRBJ2-2 TRBV5-6 CTSGLAPRVTGEPFF TGTACCAGCGGCCTGGCACCCAGAGTCACCGGGGAGCCGTTTTTT
- TRBD2 TRBJ2-3 TRBV14 CASSPVLGRTEQYF TGTGCCAGCAGCCCCGTTCTCGGGAGGACCGAGCAATATTTT
- - TRBJ1-5 TRBV12-3/TRBV12-4 CVSSFGQGSNLPQHF TGTGTCAGCAGTTTTGGGCAAGGAAGCAATCTACCCCAGCATTTT
once - TRBJ2-1 TRBV11-2 CASSLRLVVNYDEQFF TGTGCCAGCAGCTTAAGGCTGGTTGTTAACTACGATGAGCAGTTCTTC
- - TRBJ2-1 TRBV11-2 CASSSAAGGNEQFF TGTGCCAGCAGCTCCGCTGCAGGCGGTAATGAGCAGTTCTTC
- TRBD1 TRBJ2-7 TRBV18 CANWLGQGPYEQYF TGTGCCAACTGGCTGGGACAGGGGCCATACGAGCAGTACTTC
- - TRBJ1-2 TRBV7-9 CVSSPEGRLSQYGYIF TGTGTCAGCAGCCCCGAGGGCAGGCTCTCTCAGTATGGCTACATCTTC
- - TRBJ1-2 TRBV4-1 CARSQGDRNYGCTF -
- - TRBJ2-7 TRBV6-5 CTISRTDAYDQYF TGTACCATCAGCCGGACAGATGCCTACGATCAGTACTTC
- - TRBJ2-7 TRBV11-2 CASVFSATSLSYEQYF TGTGCCAGTGTCTTCAGTGCGACCAGCCTCTCCTACGAGCAGTACTTC
medium-sized - TRBJ1-2 TRBV29-1 CSVWDPGQDYGYTF TGCAGCGTGTGGGACCCGGGCCAGGACTATGGCTACACCTTC
- - TRBJ2-7 TRBV11-2 CASSFNSTYEHYF TGTGCCAGCAGCTTTAACAGTACCTACGAGCATTACTTC
- - TRBJ2-3 TRBV11-2 CASSLINTVTQFF TGTGCCAGCAGCTTGATTAACACAGTTACGCAGTTTTTT
- - TRBJ2-5 TRBV4-1 CDSDQDKGTQYF TGCGACAGCGACCAAGATAAAGGGACCCAGTACTTC
- - TRBJ2-2 TRBV11-2 CASSLALGGTNTGELFF TGCGCCAGCAGCTTAGCATTAGGAGGGACGAACACTGGAGAGCTGTTTTTT
few - TRBJ2-2 TRBV11-1 CASSLVSTGELFF TGTGCCAGCAGCTTAGTCAGCACCGGGGAGCTGTTTTTT
- - TRBJ2-3 TRBV5-1 CTIRGAGPDRQYF TGCACCATCAGAGGCGCAGGGCCAGATAGGCAGTATTTT
once - TRBJ2-3 TRBV11-2 CASSLDPGFTDTQYF TGTGCCAGCAGCTTGGACCCAGGATTCACAGATACGCAGTATTTT
- TRBD2 TRBJ2-1 TRBV11-2 CASSYTSAHLHNGQFF TGTGCCAGCAGCTATACTAGCGCCCATTTACATAATGGGCAGTTCTTC
- - TRBJ2-3 TRBV11-2 CASSLRGATGIDTQYF TGTGCCAGCAGCTTAAGGGGGGCCACGGGCATAGATACGCAATATTTT
medium-sized TRBD2 TRBJ2-1 TRBV10-1 CASSESGTSGLKQFF TGCGCCAGCAGTGAGTCAGGGACTAGCGGGTTGAAGCAGTTCTTC
- - TRBJ2-2 TRBV11-2 CASSLRTCEQGMRTGELSF TGTGCCAGCAGCCTTAGGACATGCGAACAGGGAATGAGGACCGGGGAGCTGTCTTTT
- TRBD2 TRBJ2-3 TRBV4-2 CASRQVALLAGATNTQYF TGTGCCAGCAGGCAAGTGGCGCTTCTAGCGGGTGCGACAAATACGCAGTATTTT
few - TRBJ1-4 TRBV6-5 CASSYERTGEKLFF TGTGCCAGCAGTTACGAACGCACGGGGGAAAAACTGTTTTTT
once - TRBJ1-5 TRBV28 CTSRKGEVSQPQHF TGTACCAGCAGAAAAGGGGAAGTCAGTCAGCCCCAGCATTTT
- - TRBJ2-7 TRBV10-3 CAISERLADCRNEQYF TGTGCCATCAGTGAGAGGCTAGCAGACTGTCGGAACGAGCAGTACTTC